The following is a T cell receptor beta chain sequence with its context. This clonotype has just a few counts. Its antigen is not yet known. No base qualities exist here, and no much larger clone lies one base off it. The junction shows trimming of 5 bases on V and 8 bases on J, and the gene matches do not reach 14 bases of it. Measured from the cysteine to the phenylalanine, the CDR3 is 17 residues long. Just the 51-base CDR3 DNA is kept, in frame starting at base 1. CDR1 and CDR2, per the germline V gene, are SGHTA and FQGNSA. The data were obtained in a study of early T cells in non-severe SARS-CoV-2 infection (dated by TCRdb to the early 2020s). General notes on the study: Because TCR sequencing was done on bulk RNA from unsorted whole blood, the alpha and beta chains could not be paired.

Findings and caveats that apply to the study as a whole: VDJdb matching was skewed toward anti-spike CD8 responses, so virus-specific expansions were likely underestimated and private and CD4 specificities were missed.

Library prep was done by 5' RACE. Sequencing took place on a NextSeq 500. The TCR library protocol attached unique molecular identifiers to individual cDNA molecules to correct for sequencing error and PCR bias. Both TCR alpha and beta chains were sequenced, and tight co-correlation was observed between alpha and beta sequence abundances in each sample. The original pipeline was this. Decombinator V4 was used to annotate the V gene, J gene and CDR3 of the TCR sequences. TCRs were defined as expanded if a significant change between any two time points was detected under a Poisson model with p below 0.0001. TCR abundances were normalised to the total number of TCRs sequenced in each sample and reported as counts per million. TRAV1-2 paired with TRAJ12, TRAJ20 or TRAJ33 defined MAIT TCRs, while TRAV10 paired with TRAJ18 defined iNKT TCRs. VDJdb, accessed 1 November 2021, was searched for CMV, EBV and SARS-CoV-2 annotated TCRs, with TCRs annotated for multiple antigens excluded. TCRdb redid the processing of the public reads, applying fastp at Q25 and MiXCR, and retained in-frame beta chains. Each entry merges the rows of one CDR3 protein and shows their most common DNA and genes. It is TCRdb's table, rather than the study itself, that gives the V and J calls and clone size. The table for this sample lists 65,000 to 80,000 distinct CDR3 sequences; 13% of them were counted only once. Of the sample, around 6% falls within the top ten clones.

The study was a case-control design nested within a healthcare worker cohort in London, UK, with weekly nasopharyngeal swab PCR tests and blood sampling. Healthcare workers were enrolled in the week of the UK lockdown, from 23 to 31 March 2020, and were followed every week for up to roughly 16 weeks. Sequenced sample: whole blood. The chain employs TRBV7-2 and TRBJ2-3; 12 central bases correspond to TRBD2. The receptor was isolated from an adult who was a healthcare worker with PCR-confirmed SARS-CoV-2 infection or an uninfected control (not recorded which). CDR3 sequence: CASSLRGLAGSFGTQYF. The DNA sequence is given as TGTGCCAGCAGCCTTAGAGGACTAGCGGGGTCTTTCGGTACGCAGTATTTT.